The 6 T cell receptor beta chains listed next were all sequenced from one sample in a study of blood T cell repertoires in COVID-19. Sequenced by immunoSEQ multiplex PCR; TCRdb stores in-frame clones only, minus some. Here the sample spans tens of thousands of clones, around 87% being singletons. What was sequenced was peripheral blood. Source of these receptors: a human donor in a cohort sampled during active COVID-19.

This chain connects TRBV6-5 to TRBJ1-1; 9 nucleotides align to TRBD1. Losses at the gene ends were 2 bases for V and 3 bases for J; bases not matched to a gene: 4. The length of the CDR3 is 15 residues. Germline lookup yields CDR1 MNHEY and CDR2 SVGAGI. This CDR3 reads CASSYLQGADTEAFF. The CDR3 DNA is TGTGCCAGCAGTTACCTACAGGGGGCAGACACTGAAGCTTTCTTT.

The genes are TRBV5-6 and TRBJ2-1; no clear D. The V and J ends lost 4 bases and 5 bases respectively, with 13 bases between them. Looked up from germline, CDR1 is SGHDT and CDR2 is YYEEEE. This CDR3 comprises 14 residues. CDR3: CASSPYYADNEQFF. The CDR3 nucleotides are TGTGCCAGCAGCCCCTACTACGCGGACAATGAGCAGTTCTTC.

This chain uses TRBV7-9 with TRBJ1-1; the match to TRBD1 covers 7 bases. The V gene's germline CDR1 is SEHNR and CDR2 FQNEAQ (reference sequence). CDR3 size: 13 residues. With V trimmed by 8 bases and J by 4 bases, 7 bases remained unmatched. The CDR3 reads CASSQGSGTEAFF. The DNA of the CDR3 is TGTGCCAGCTCACAGGGGAGTGGCACTGAAGCTTTCTTT. The full variable domain, completed using reference TRBV7-9 and TRBJ1-1, is DTGVSQNPRHKITKRGQNVTFRCDPISEHNRLYWYRQTLGQGPEFLTYFQNEAQLEKSRLLSDRFSAERPKGSFSTLEIQRTEQGDSAMYLCASSQGSGTEAFFGQGTRLTVV.

The chain links TRBV28 to TRBJ1-5; D perhaps matches TRBD1 (6 bases). This CDR3 comprises 14 residues. Trimming stripped 3 bases from V and 7 bases from J, with 13 bases between. Germline V gene sequence: CDR1 MDHEN, CDR2 SYDVKM. Here the CDR3 DNA reads TGTGCCAGCAGTTTCGGGGGGGCGAGGCAGCCCCAGCATTTT. Translated, it gives CASSFGGARQPQHF.

J is TRBJ2-3 and V is TRBV30; 8 bases agree with TRBD1. The J segment lost 4 bases and the V segment lost 4 bases, leaving 7 bases of the junction unmatched. Germline CDR1 is GTSNPN and CDR2 is SVGIG (reference sequence). The CDR3 has 14 amino acids. This CDR3 is CAWMRTGLSDTQYF. The CDR3 nucleotides are TGTGCCTGGATGAGGACAGGGTTATCAGATACGCAGTATTTT.

This clone has a handful of counts. CDR3 loop: CASSGVRSQPQHF. As DNA, the CDR3 is TGTGCCAGCAGCGGGGTCCGGAGTCAGCCCCAGCATTTT. The gene calls are TRBV9 and TRBJ1-5; D ambiguous. The V gene's germline CDR1 is SGDLS and CDR2 YYNGEE. Trimming cost V 3 bases and J 6 bases, with 10 bases left between them. This CDR3 is built from 13 residues.